These 27 T cell receptor beta chains share one sample of origin, sequenced in a study of T cells in Graves' hyperthyroidism and ophthalmopathy. There were TCR beta CDR3 regions amplified from RNA transcripts. The HTBI set primed first-round TCR CDR3 RT-PCR. TCRdb ran MiXCR on the multiplex PCR reads and lists one entry per CDR3 protein. The sample has tens of thousands of distinct CDR3 sequences, roughly 56% seen once. The specimen was peripheral blood or thyroid tissue (not recorded which). The receptors shown here come from a man aged 18 to 29 with Graves' hyperthyroidism.

This clonotype was picked up a small number of times. V is TRBV29-1 and J is TRBJ2-6; no firm D call. The germline gives CDR1 SQVTM, CDR2 ANQGSEA. Trimming pared 4 bases from V and 3 bases from J, leaving 1 base between. CDR3 size: 11 residues. The CDR3 spells CSVVGANVLTF. The CDR3 DNA is TGCAGCGTTGTTGGGGCCAACGTCCTGACTTTC.

V usage is TRBV7-9 and J usage is TRBJ1-2; D possibly corresponds to TRBD1 (5 bases). The CDR3 has 16 amino acids. Trimming shortened V by 5 bases and J by 1 base, and 17 bases separated the two germline ends. Per the germline V gene, CDR1 is SEHNR and CDR2 is FQNEAQ (reference sequence). The CDR3 DNA is TGTGCCAGCAGCCCCGGGACGGATGAGGGTAACTATGGCTACACCTTC. It yields the protein CASSPGTDEGNYGYTF. The full variable domain, completed using reference TRBV7-9 and TRBJ1-2, is DTGVSQNPRHKITKRGQNVTFRCDPISEHNRLYWYRQTLGQGPEFLTYFQNEAQLEKSRLLSDRFSAERPKGSFSTLEIQRTEQGDSAMYLCASSPGTDEGNYGYTFGSGTRLTVV.

There are many counts of this clonotype. The chain has TRBV29-1 and TRBJ1-1, with TRBD1 as a possible D gene (5 bases). V dropped 4 bases and J dropped 5 bases, with 8 bases sitting between them. The CDR3 is made up of 11 amino acids. Germline assignment: CDR1 SQVTM and CDR2 ANQGSEA. The DNA of the CDR3 is TGCAGCGTTGGATCAGGGACTGAAGCTTTCTTT. This codes for CSVGSGTEAFF.

The chain is built from TRBV5-1 and TRBJ1-5; D unclear. Germline V lookup: CDR1 SGHRS, CDR2 YFSETQ. V was cut by 0 bases and J by 2 bases, with 9 bases left in between. CDR3 length: 15 amino acids. The CDR3 bases are TGCGCCAGCAGCTTGGTGTTCGGACGCAATCAGCCCCAGCATTTT. Its translation: CASSLVFGRNQPQHF.

Of note for this clonotype: The germline gene is not matched at one end of the junction; a read error may be the cause. The chain has TRBV5-5 and TRBJ1-5, with D maybe TRBD1 (6 bases). CDR3 length: 14 residues. Germline V gives CDR1 SGHKS, CDR2 YYEKEE (reference sequence). The CDR3: CTSSSQGAYQPQHF. In DNA, the CDR3 is TGTACCAGCAGCTCACAGGGAGCATATCAGCCCCAGCATTTT.

This clonotype has a count of ten or more. The chain links TRBV20-1 to TRBJ2-7; D is perhaps TRBD1 or TRBD2 (6 bases each). CDR3 length equals 13 residues. V was trimmed by 3 bases and J by 3 bases, leaving 12 bases between them. Germline V gene data show CDR1 as DFQATT and CDR2 as SNEGSKA (reference sequence). In DNA, the CDR3 is TGCAGTGCTAGTCCGGGGGCGGGCTACGAGCAGTACTTC. Its translation is CSASPGAGYEQYF.

In DNA, the CDR3 is TGTGCCAGCAGCCGAACCAGGGACAGGAACACAGATACGCAGTATTTT. Its protein product is CASSRTRDRNTDTQYF. The V gene is TRBV5-6, the J gene TRBJ2-3; TRBD1 matches 8 bases. The CDR3 runs to 16 residues. From germline, CDR1 is SGHDT and CDR2 YYEEEE. Trimming cost V 4 bases and J 2 bases; bases outside gene matches: 9.

This clonotype occurred many times. The chain couples TRBV27 to TRBJ1-1; D might be TRBD1 (6 bases). This CDR3 is 14 amino acids long. CDR1 and CDR2 (germline): MNHEY, SMNVEV (reference sequence). The germline V and J ends were trimmed by 5 bases and 2 bases, with 12 bases remaining between them. In nucleotides, the CDR3 is TGTGCCAGCAGTATACCGGGGGCTAACACTGAAGCTTTCTTT. Its protein is CASSIPGANTEAFF.

The sample holds one count of this clonotype. This rearrangement joins TRBV15 to TRBJ2-7; D call uncertain. V lost 0 bases and J lost 5, with 11 bases in between. The CDR3 spans 14 residues. Germline values: CDR1 LNHNV, CDR2 YYDKDF (reference sequence). The CDR3 region is CATSRDERRNEQYF. The CDR3 DNA sequence: TGTGCCACCAGCAGAGATGAGAGACGGAACGAGCAGTACTTC.

The chain is built from TRBV6-4 and TRBJ2-5; TRBD1 might be the D (5 bases). The CDR3 is 13 amino acids. Trimming took off 2 bases at V and 4 bases at J, with 8 bases between the two ends. The germline V gene has CDR1 MRHNA and CDR2 SNTAGT. The CDR3 spells CASSDPGAETQYF. DNA of the CDR3: TGTGCCAGCAGTGACCCTGGGGCAGAGACCCAGTACTTC.

The rearrangement uses TRBV9 and TRBJ1-5; 8 positions match TRBD1. The CDR3 sequence is 14 residues long. Trimming removed 2 bases from V and 4 bases from J; junction bases left unmatched: 2. Germline loops: CDR1 SGDLS, CDR2 YYNGEE. The CDR3 sequence is CASSVGTGNQPQHF. The CDR3 DNA reads as TGTGCCAGCAGCGTGGGGACAGGTAATCAGCCCCAGCATTTT.

This chain connects TRBV12-3 or TRBV12-4 to TRBJ2-5; no firm D call. CDR3 size: 13 residues. Trimming stripped 6 bases from V and 5 bases from J, with 13 bases between. The CDR3: CASSSPFGETQYF. DNA for the CDR3: TGTGCCAGCAGCTCGCCGTTCGGGGAGACCCAGTACTTC.

Only one count was recorded for this clonotype. The CDR3 nucleotides read TGTGCCAGCAGCTTTCAGGGGCGTAAAGACGAGCAGTACTTC. It yields the protein CASSFQGRKDEQYF. The V gene is TRBV7-2, the J gene TRBJ2-7, with D possibly TRBD1 on 6 matching bases. V lost 3 bases and J 5 bases, leaving 14 bases between the germline ends. The CDR3 is made up of 14 amino acids. Germline V gene sequence: CDR1 SGHTA, CDR2 FQGNSA.

The CDR3 region is CASSLTRKAETQYF. The CDR3 DNA reads as TGTGCCAGTAGCCTCACTAGGAAGGCGGAGACCCAGTACTTC. The chain couples TRBV25-1 to TRBJ2-5, with a weak D call TRBD2 (5 bases). CDR1 is MGHDK, CDR2 SYGVNS, per germline. V was shortened by 9 bases and J by 5 bases, with 19 bases between the two germline ends. This CDR3 comprises 14 residues.

The chain employs TRBV7-9 and TRBJ2-5; TRBD2 aligns across 7 bases. V lost 6 bases to trimming and J lost 4 bases; unmatched junction nucleotides: 5. The CDR3 consists of 13 residues. In germline, CDR1 is SEHNR, CDR2 FQNEAQ (reference sequence). DNA of the CDR3: TGTGCCAGCAGGAGCGGGAAACGAGAGACCCAGTACTTC. Protein sequence: CASRSGKRETQYF.

The V gene is TRBV4-2, the J gene TRBJ2-7, with unresolved D. The CDR3 runs to 13 residues. Trimming took 0 bases from V and 4 from J, leaving 7 bases between them. Germline assignment: CDR1 LGHNA and CDR2 YNFKEQ. CDR3 region: CASSQDKGYEQYF. Written as DNA, the CDR3 is TGTGCCAGCAGCCAAGATAAGGGTTACGAGCAGTACTTC.

This clonotype was recorded at least ten times. The rearrangement uses TRBV7-2 and TRBJ2-3; 8 bases agree with TRBD1. V lost 3 bases and J lost 6; bases outside the gene matches: 5. The CDR3 spans 14 residues. Germline values: CDR1 SGHTA, CDR2 FQGNSA. The CDR3 coding sequence is TGTGCCAGCAGCTTCGTGGACAGGGTGGATACGCAGTATTTT. This sequence encodes CASSFVDRVDTQYF.

This clonotype has a handful of counts. This CDR3 is CARESLAGGYEQYF. CDR3 nucleotides: TGTGCCAGAGAATCCCTAGCGGGGGGATACGAGCAGTACTTC. The gene calls are TRBV2 and TRBJ2-7; 11 nucleotides match TRBD2. The CDR3 has 14 residues. After removal of 9 bases from V and 4 bases from J, the junction contained 8 bases not matched to a gene. CDR1 SNHLY and CDR2 FYNNEI come from the germline V gene.

V usage is TRBV27 and J usage is TRBJ1-6, with TRBD1 matching 7 bases. The V gene's germline CDR1 is MNHEY and CDR2 SMNVEV (reference sequence). V shed 2 bases, J shed 3 bases, and the junction held 7 bases outside the gene matches. This CDR3 is 17 amino acids long. DNA of the CDR3: TGTGCCAGCAGTTTAATAGGACAGGCGTTCTATAATTCACCCCTCCACTTT. This codes for CASSLIGQAFYNSPLHF.

This sequence joins TRBV29-1 and TRBJ2-7; 8 nucleotides match TRBD2. Germline-derived CDR1 and CDR2 are SQVTM and ANQGSEA. The CDR3 runs to 12 residues. J lost 6 bases, V lost 3 bases, and 4 bases had no gene match. The CDR3 protein is CSVDSGGSEQYF. The DNA of the CDR3 is TGCAGCGTTGACTCGGGAGGGTCCGAGCAGTACTTC.

The V and J genes are TRBV7-2 and TRBJ2-5, with a tentative D call TRBD2 (6 bases). Germline CDR1 reads SGHTA; CDR2 reads FQGNSA. The CDR3 is made up of 13 amino acids. V was clipped by 3 bases and J by 7 bases, with 12 bases between them. CDR3 in amino acids: CASSFDWGGTQYF. Here the CDR3 DNA reads TGTGCCAGCAGCTTCGACTGGGGAGGGACCCAGTACTTC.

This clonotype was recorded at least ten times. The chain recombines TRBV7-8 with TRBJ2-2; weak D call: TRBD1 (5 bases). Germline V gives CDR1 SGHVS, CDR2 FQNEAQ. The CDR3 sequence is 16 residues long. Deletions cut 1 base from V and 0 bases from J, with 9 bases between. The CDR3 region has the DNA TGTGCCAGCAGCTTAGGCGACAGACCGAACACCGGGGAGCTGTTTTTT. Encoded protein: CASSLGDRPNTGELFF.

Many counts were recorded for this clonotype. The CDR3 DNA reads TGTGCCAGCCACAGGGCGGAGACCCAGTACTTC. Translation: CASHRAETQYF. J is TRBJ2-5 and V is TRBV2; TRBD1 might be the D (6 bases). Germline V gene sequence: CDR1 SNHLY, CDR2 FYNNEI. Trimming removed 8 bases from V and 5 bases from J, with 9 bases in between. The CDR3 has 11 residues. The whole variable domain, remainder taken from reference TRBV2 and TRBJ2-5, is EPEVTQTPSHQVTQMGQEVILRCVPISNHLYFYWYRQILGQKVEFLVSFYNNEISEKSEIFDDQFSVERPDGSNFTLKIRSTKLEDSAMYFCASHRAETQYFGPGTRLLVL.

This chain connects TRBV24-1 to TRBJ1-2, with 8 bases lining up with TRBD1. There are 14 residues in the CDR3. Germline-derived CDR1 and CDR2 are KGHDR and SFDVKD. V gave up 3 bases and J gave up 7 bases; unmatched junction bases: 6. CDR3 sequence: CATSDADREFGYTF. The CDR3 DNA follows: TGTGCCACCAGTGATGCGGACAGGGAGTTTGGCTACACCTTC.

In this sample, this clonotype turned up many times. The gene calls are TRBV20-1 and TRBJ1-2; 9 bases map to TRBD1. Germline trimming cut 3 bases from V and 3 bases from J; bases unmatched to any gene: 5. The CDR3 has 14 residues. Germline assignment: CDR1 DFQATT and CDR2 SNEGSKA (reference sequence). The CDR3 sequence is CSASPRQGDYGYTF. The CDR3 DNA reads TGCAGTGCTAGCCCCCGACAGGGGGACTATGGCTACACCTTC.

Only a few counts were recorded for this clonotype. One end of the junction does not line up with germline, which may come from a read error. The V and J genes are TRBV6-1 and TRBJ1-2; D unresolved. The CDR3 contains 14 residues. Germline V lookup: CDR1 MNHNS, CDR2 SASEGT. This CDR3 reads CAISGLGSNYGYTF. The CDR3 coding sequence is TGTGCCATCAGTGGTCTCGGGTCTAACTATGGCTACACCTTC.

This clonotype was seen only a few times. The chain carries TRBV10-3 and TRBJ1-6, with D tentatively TRBD1 (5 bases). From germline, CDR1 is ENHRY and CDR2 SYGVKD. The CDR3 runs to 13 residues. The ends were cut back, 10 bases at V and 5 bases at J, with 12 bases in the middle. The CDR3 sequence: CATQTDNNSPLHF. For the CDR3, the DNA is TGTGCCACCCAGACAGACAATAATTCACCCCTCCACTTT.